This T cell receptor beta chain was recorded in a study of glioma-infiltrating T cells. Overall study results and limits: Tissue-blood divergence was below expectation in non-neoplastic patients, above in gliomas. Only very few CDR3 sequences appeared in both tissue and blood.

The iRepertoire nested amplicon-rescue multiplex PCR amplified TCR alpha and beta CDR3s from RNA. Input was roughly 85-450 ng of tissue mRNA or PBMC total RNA. Using its own MiXCR run on the multiplex PCR reads, TCRdb lists one record per CDR3 protein. The sample lists about 180,000 distinct CDR3 sequences; approximately 40% were seen once. A word on this clonotype: Its antigen remains unidentified. Compared with germline, one end of the junction differs, possibly owing to a read error.

The CDR3 length is 16 residues. Germline CDR1 and CDR2: DFQATT and SNEGSKA (reference sequence). Sequenced input: glioma tissue, nonneoplastic brain tissue, or PBMCs (not recorded which). The receptor was isolated from a human donor with low-grade glioma or glioblastoma, undergoing nonglioma brain surgery, or in good health (not recorded which). The chain has TRBV20-1 and TRBJ1-5; maybe TRBD1 (5 bases). CDR3 coding DNA: TGCAGTGTTAGAAAAAAAGGGCAGGGCGAGGGTCAGCCCCAGCGTTTT. It codes for CSVRKKGQGEGQPQRF.